This TCR beta chain was identified during a study of blood T cell repertoires in COVID-19. Looking at the study overall: In each case, the material was cDNA or gDNA derived from T cells, B-cell-depleted T cells, or PBMCs.

Produced via immunoSEQ multiplex PCR; TCRdb's table is partial and in-frame only. The sample records a few hundred thousand clones, around 88% being singletons. V gave up 7 bases and J gave up 7 bases, with 22 bases separating them. CDR1 and CDR2 (germline): SNHLY, FYNNEI. This CDR3 region has 16 residues. This receptor was taken from a woman between 50 and 59 years old with acute or convalescent COVID-19. The specimen sequenced was peripheral blood. The chain couples TRBV2 to TRBJ2-2; possibly TRBD1 for D (6 bases). The CDR3 nucleotides read TGTGCCAGCACAAAGCCCCTGGGGCAGGGGTTCGGGGAGCTGTTTTTT. Encoded protein: CASTKPLGQGFGELFF.